This TCR beta chain was retrieved from a study of cytomegalovirus exposure and HLA in healthy donors (TCRdb year 2017). A note on the overall study: According to a later analysis, one platform produced both the 110 or so validation repertoires and the 550 to 800 repertoires of the first cohort. The study aimed to test whether cataloging public T cell receptors could reveal signatures of past pathogen exposure. In addition to the first cohort of around 670 subjects, a separate validation cohort of about 120 different subjects was used. The study combined high-throughput TCR immunosequencing, statistical association of individual TCRs with disease status, and machine learning to predict cytomegalovirus infection status. Points the paper makes about the study in general: According to the authors, the approach could potentially be generalized to other disease states and immunological phenotypes. The validation cohort had no HLA typing available for a later analysis, so co-occurrence within that cohort was assessed over all 130 or so repertoires. While some public TCRs were present in many individuals, most TCR sequences turned up only very rarely across donors. In vitro tests confirmed that a few of the cytomegalovirus-associated TCR beta chains recognize cytomegalovirus antigens. The study gave a list of about 150 TCR beta chains associated with cytomegalovirus. In a later analysis, TCRs clustered in the first cohort were found to also tend to co-occur in the 130 or so validation repertoires, with 90% to 95% of cluster scores above 0. In both the original and validation cohorts, the classifier was reported to diagnose cytomegalovirus status with high specificity and sensitivity.

Concerning this clone: The target of this receptor is not known. Qualities for individual bases were not recorded, and no much larger clone is one base off.

CDR1 is given as WNHNN and CDR2 as SYGVQD, both from the germline V gene (reference sequence). The trim is 8 bases for V and 4 bases for J, with a gap of 12 bases between the germline ends. The CDR3 contains 12 residues, cysteine and phenylalanine counted. The retained sequence is limited to the CDR3, 36 bases, with the frame set at the first base. Separate from the roughly 650-subject first cohort, the validation cohort of roughly 130 subjects was the group to which the donors belonged. Receptor amplification or capture employed the immunoSEQ multiplex PCR assay. The paper's data handling went like this. To diagnose cytomegalovirus status from the catalog of TCR beta chain sequences, a statistical classification framework was built. The clones in this table, taken by TCRdb from immuneACCESS, are in-frame only. Not every clone is retained; where verified, under half of the shortfall comes from an unresolved V gene, and the cause of the rest is unknown. The DNA was the basis for D and trimming; V, J and clone size are from that table. The sample includes 150,000 to 250,000 clones, with approximately 82% observed a single time. The ten largest clones represent around an eighth of the sample.

The sequencing input was PBMCs. The chain links TRBV10-1 with TRBJ2-7, and possibly TRBD2, on 6 matching bases. The sequence derives from a woman aged 25 to 39 in good health and CMV-seropositive. Read as DNA, the sequence is TGCGCCAGCGAAGTGGAGGGGTACGAGCAGTACTTC. This gives the protein CASEVEGYEQYF.